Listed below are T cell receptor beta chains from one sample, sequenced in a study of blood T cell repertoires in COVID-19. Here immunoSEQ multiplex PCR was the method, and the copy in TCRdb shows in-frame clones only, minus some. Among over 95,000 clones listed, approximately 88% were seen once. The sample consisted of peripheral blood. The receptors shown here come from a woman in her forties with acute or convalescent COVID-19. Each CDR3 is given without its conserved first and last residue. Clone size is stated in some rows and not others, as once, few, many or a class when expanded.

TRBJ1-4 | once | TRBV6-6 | ASSNLRAREKLF
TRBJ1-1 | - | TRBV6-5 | ASITGRGTEAF
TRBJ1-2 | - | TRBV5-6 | ASSRRTAGYT
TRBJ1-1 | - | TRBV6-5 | ASSYQGVNTEAF
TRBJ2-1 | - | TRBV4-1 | ASSQSRVLYNEQF
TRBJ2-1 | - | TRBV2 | ASSELGSRNNEQF
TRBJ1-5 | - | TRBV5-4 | ASSFGRDQPQH
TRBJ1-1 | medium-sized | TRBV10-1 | ASSESRDRGLMNTEAF
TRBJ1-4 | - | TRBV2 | ASSADKARGEKLF
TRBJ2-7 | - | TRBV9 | ASSPNSGTGSYEQY
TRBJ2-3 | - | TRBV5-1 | ASSSGQVGEVTQY
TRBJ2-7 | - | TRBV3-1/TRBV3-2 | ASSQVGTGGFEQY
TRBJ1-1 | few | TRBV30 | AWSPTREAF
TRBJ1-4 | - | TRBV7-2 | ASSAYRGPTNEKLF
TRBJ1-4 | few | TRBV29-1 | SVEDKRTSNEKLF
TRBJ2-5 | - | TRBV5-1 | ASSFRGETQY